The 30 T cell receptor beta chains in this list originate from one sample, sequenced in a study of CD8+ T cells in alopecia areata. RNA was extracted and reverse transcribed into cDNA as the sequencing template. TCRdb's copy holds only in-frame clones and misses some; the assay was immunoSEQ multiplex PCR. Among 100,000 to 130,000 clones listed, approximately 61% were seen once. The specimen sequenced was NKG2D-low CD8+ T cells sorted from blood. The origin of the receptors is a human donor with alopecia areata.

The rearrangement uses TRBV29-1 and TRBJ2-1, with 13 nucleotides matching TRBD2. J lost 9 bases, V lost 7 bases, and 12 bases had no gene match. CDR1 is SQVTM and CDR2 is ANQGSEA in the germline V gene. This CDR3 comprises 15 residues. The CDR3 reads CSAISGTSGNREQFF. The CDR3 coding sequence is TGCAGCGCGATATCCGGGACTAGCGGGAATCGTGAGCAGTTCTTC.

This CDR3 is CASSVGQAYEQYF. CDR3 nucleotides: TGTGCCAGCAGTGTGGGACAGGCCTACGAGCAGTACTTC. The chain couples TRBV6-5 to TRBJ2-7; 8 nucleotides align to TRBD1. V was clipped by 5 bases and J by 2 bases; unmatched bases: 2. CDR3 length: 13 residues. Looked up from germline, CDR1 is MNHEY and CDR2 is SVGAGI.

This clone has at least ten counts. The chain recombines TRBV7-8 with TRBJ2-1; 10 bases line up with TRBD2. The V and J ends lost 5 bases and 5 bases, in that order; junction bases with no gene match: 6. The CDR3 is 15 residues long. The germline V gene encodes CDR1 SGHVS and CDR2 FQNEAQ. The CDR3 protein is CASSPVGLADNEQFF. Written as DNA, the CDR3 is TGTGCCAGCAGCCCGGTCGGACTAGCGGACAATGAGCAGTTCTTC.

The CDR3 DNA follows: TGTGCCAGCAGCTTCCAAAGCTACGAGCAGTACTTC. Amino acid sequence: CASSFQSYEQYF. The chain links TRBV7-9 to TRBJ2-7; D remains ambiguous. CDR1 is SEHNR and CDR2 is FQNEAQ in the germline V gene (reference sequence). The CDR3 has 12 amino acids. V lost 3 bases to trimming and J lost 3 bases, with 6 bases between them.

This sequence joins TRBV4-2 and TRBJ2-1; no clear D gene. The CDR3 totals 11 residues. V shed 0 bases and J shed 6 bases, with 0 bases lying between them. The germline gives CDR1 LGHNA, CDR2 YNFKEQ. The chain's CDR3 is CASSQDNEQFF. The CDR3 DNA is TGTGCCAGCAGCCAAGACAATGAGCAGTTCTTC.

The DNA for the CDR3 is TGTGCCAGTAGTATAGTTGGTGAGCAGTTCTTC. This encodes CASSIVGEQFF. V is TRBV19 and J is TRBJ2-1; no clear D. CDR1 and CDR2 (germline): LNHDA, SQIVND (reference sequence). CDR3 length: 11 amino acids. V lost 1 base to trimming and J lost 9 bases, with 4 bases between them.

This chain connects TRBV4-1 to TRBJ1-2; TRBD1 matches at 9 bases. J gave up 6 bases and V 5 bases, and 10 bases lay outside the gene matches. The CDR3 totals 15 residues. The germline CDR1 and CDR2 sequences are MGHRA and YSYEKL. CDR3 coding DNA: TGCGCCAGCAGCGTAATTACAGGGGGCGCGGATGGCTACACCTTC. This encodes CASSVITGGADGYTF.

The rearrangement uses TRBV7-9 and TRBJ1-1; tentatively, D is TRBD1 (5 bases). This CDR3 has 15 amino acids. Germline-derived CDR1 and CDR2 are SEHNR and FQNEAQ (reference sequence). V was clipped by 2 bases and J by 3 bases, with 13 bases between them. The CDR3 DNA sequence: TGTGCCAGCAGCTTATTGTTGGGGGTGGACACTGAAGCTTTCTTT. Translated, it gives CASSLLLGVDTEAFF. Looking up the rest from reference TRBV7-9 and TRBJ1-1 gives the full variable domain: DTGVSQNPRHKITKRGQNVTFRCDPISEHNRLYWYRQTLGQGPEFLTYFQNEAQLEKSRLLSDRFSAERPKGSFSTLEIQRTEQGDSAMYLCASSLLLGVDTEAFFGQGTRLTVV.

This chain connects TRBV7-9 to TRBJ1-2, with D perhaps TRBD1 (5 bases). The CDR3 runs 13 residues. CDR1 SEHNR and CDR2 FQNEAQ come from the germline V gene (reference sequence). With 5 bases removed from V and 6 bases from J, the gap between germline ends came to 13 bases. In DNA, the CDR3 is TGTGCCAGCAGCAGAGGACAAGCGGATGGCTACACCTTC. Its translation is CASSRGQADGYTF.

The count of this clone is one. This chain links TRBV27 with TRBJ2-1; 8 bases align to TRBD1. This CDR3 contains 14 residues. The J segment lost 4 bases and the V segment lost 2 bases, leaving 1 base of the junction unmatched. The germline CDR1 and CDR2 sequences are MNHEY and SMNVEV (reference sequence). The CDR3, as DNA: TGTGCCAGCAGTTTACAGGGGGCTTACAATGAGCAGTTCTTC. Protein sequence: CASSLQGAYNEQFF.

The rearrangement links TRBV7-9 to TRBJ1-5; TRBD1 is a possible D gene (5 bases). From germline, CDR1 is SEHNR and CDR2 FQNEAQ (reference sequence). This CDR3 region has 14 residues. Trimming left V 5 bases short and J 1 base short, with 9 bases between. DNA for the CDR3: TGTGCCAGCAGCAGGGAGGGGAGCAATCAGCCCCAGCATTTT. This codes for CASSREGSNQPQHF.

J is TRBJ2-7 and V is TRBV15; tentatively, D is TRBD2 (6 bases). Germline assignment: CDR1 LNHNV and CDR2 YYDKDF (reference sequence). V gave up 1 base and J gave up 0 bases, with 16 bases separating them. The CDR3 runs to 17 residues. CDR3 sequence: CATSRVVGFSGSYEQYF. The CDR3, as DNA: TGTGCCACCAGCAGAGTAGTAGGTTTTAGCGGCTCCTACGAGCAGTACTTC.

CDR3 in amino acids: CASSFRQTEAFF. DNA of the CDR3: TGTGCCAGCAGTTTTCGGCAGACTGAAGCTTTCTTT. This chain joins TRBV28 and TRBJ1-1; no clear D. The CDR3 runs 12 residues. Germline assignment: CDR1 MDHEN and CDR2 SYDVKM. Trimming took off 3 bases at V and 5 bases at J, with 7 bases between the two ends.

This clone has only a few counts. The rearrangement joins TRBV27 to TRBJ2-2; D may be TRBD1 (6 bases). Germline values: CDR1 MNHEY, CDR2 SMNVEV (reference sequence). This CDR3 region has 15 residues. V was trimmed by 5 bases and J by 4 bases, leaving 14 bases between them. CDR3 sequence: CASSPTQGSTGELFF. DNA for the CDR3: TGTGCCAGCAGTCCCACACAGGGTTCCACCGGGGAGCTGTTTTTT.

This chain's CDR3 is CASSFGTSGIQDTQYF. The CDR3 nucleotides read TGCGCCAGCAGCTTCGGGACTAGCGGGATTCAAGATACGCAGTATTTT. The chain employs TRBV5-1 and TRBJ2-3; 13 bases align to TRBD2. Germline CDR1 SGHRS, CDR2 YFSETQ. V trimming: 2 bases; J trimming: 5 bases; junction bases outside the gene matches: 5. The CDR3 consists of 16 residues.

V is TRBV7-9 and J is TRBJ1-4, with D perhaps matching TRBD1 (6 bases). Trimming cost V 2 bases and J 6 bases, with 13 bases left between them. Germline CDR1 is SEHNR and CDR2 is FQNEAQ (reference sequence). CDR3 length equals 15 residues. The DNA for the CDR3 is TGTGCCAGCAGCTTACCGGCCAGGGGTTATGAAAAACTGTTTTTT. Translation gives CASSLPARGYEKLFF. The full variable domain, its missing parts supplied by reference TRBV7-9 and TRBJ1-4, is DTGVSQNPRHKITKRGQNVTFRCDPISEHNRLYWYRQTLGQGPEFLTYFQNEAQLEKSRLLSDRFSAERPKGSFSTLEIQRTEQGDSAMYLCASSLPARGYEKLFFGSGTQLSVL.

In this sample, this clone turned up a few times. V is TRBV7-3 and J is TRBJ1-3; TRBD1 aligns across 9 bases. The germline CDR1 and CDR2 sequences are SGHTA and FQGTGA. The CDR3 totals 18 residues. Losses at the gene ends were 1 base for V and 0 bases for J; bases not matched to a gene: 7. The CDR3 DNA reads TGTGCCAGCAGCTTAAATGGACAGGGGAATTACTCTGGAAACACCATATATTTT. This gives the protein CASSLNGQGNYSGNTIYF.

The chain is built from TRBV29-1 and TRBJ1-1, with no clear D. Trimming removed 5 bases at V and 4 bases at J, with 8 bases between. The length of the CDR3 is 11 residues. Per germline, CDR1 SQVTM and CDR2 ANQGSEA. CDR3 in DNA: TGCAGCGTTCGAGGGCGCACTGAAGCTTTCTTT. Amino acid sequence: CSVRGRTEAFF.

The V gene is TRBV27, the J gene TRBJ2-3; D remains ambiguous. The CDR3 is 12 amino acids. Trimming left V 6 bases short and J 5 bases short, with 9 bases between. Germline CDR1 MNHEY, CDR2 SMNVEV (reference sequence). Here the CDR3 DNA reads TGTGCCAGCAGCCGCAGTGGAGATACGCAGTATTTT. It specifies CASSRSGDTQYF.

The DNA for the CDR3 is TGTGCCAGCAGTTACGGGGGGCGCTGGGAGACCCAGTACTTC. Its protein is CASSYGGRWETQYF. The chain couples TRBV6-5 to TRBJ2-5; either TRBD1 or TRBD2 may fit D (6 bases each). The CDR3 extends over 14 amino acids. The germline V gene encodes CDR1 MNHEY and CDR2 SVGAGI. V dropped 2 bases and J dropped 5 bases, with 12 bases sitting between them.

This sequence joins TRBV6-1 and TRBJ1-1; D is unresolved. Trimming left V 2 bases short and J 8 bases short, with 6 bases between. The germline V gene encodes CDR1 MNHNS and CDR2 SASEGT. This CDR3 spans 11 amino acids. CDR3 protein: CASSEYDEAFF. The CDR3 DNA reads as TGTGCCAGCAGTGAATACGACGAAGCTTTCTTT.

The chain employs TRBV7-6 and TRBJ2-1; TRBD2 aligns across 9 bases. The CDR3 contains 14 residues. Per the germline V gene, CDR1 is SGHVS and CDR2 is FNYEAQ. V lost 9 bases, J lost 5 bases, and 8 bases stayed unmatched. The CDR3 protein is CASGAGGRNNEQFF. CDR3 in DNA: TGTGCCAGTGGAGCGGGAGGCCGTAACAATGAGCAGTTCTTC.

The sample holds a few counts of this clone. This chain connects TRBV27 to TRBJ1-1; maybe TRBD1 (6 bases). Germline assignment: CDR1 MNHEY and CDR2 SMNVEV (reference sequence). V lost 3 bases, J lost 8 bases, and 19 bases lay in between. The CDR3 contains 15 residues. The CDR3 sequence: CASSFSSRGLHEAFF. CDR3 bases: TGTGCCAGCAGTTTCTCTAGCAGGGGCCTTCACGAAGCTTTCTTT.

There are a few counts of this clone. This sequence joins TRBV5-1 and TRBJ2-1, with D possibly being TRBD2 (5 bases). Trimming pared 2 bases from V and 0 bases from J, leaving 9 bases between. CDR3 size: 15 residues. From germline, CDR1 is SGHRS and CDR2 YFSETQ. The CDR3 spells CASSLGGSSYNEQFF. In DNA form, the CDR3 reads TGCGCCAGCAGCTTAGGTGGGAGCTCCTACAATGAGCAGTTCTTC.

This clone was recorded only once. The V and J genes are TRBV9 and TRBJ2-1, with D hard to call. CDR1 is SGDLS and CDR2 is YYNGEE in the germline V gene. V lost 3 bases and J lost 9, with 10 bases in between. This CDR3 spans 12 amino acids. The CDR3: CASSADGPEQFF. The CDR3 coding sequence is TGTGCCAGCAGCGCGGACGGGCCTGAGCAGTTCTTC.

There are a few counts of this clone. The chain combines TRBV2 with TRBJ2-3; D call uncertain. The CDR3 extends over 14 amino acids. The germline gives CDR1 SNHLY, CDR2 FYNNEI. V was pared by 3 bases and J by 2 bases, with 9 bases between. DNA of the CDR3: TGTGCCAGCAGTGAGTACGGCTTCACAGATACGCAGTATTTT. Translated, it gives CASSEYGFTDTQYF.

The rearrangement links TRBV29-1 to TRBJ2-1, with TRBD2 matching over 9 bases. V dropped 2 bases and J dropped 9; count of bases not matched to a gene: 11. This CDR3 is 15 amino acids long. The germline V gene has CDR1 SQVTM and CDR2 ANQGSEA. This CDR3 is CSVEHYSGRRVEQFF. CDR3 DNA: TGCAGCGTTGAACATTACAGCGGGAGGAGGGTTGAGCAGTTCTTC.

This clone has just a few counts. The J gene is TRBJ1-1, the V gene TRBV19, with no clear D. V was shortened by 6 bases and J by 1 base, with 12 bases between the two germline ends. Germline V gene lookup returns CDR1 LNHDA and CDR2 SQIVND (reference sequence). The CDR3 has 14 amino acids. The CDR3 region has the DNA TGTGCCAGTAGGTCGACGGTTAAGAACACTGAAGCTTTCTTT. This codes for CASRSTVKNTEAFF. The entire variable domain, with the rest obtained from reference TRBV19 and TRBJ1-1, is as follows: DGGITQSPKYLFRKEGQNVTLSCEQNLNHDAMYWYRQDPGQGLRLIYYSQIVNDFQKGDIAEGYSVSREKKESFPLTVTSAQKNPTAFYLCASRSTVKNTEAFFGQGTRLTVV.

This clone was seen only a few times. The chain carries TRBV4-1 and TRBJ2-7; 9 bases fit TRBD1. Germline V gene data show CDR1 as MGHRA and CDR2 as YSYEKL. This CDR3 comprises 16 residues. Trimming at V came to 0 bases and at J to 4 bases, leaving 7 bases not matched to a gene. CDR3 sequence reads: CASSQEYGTGSYEQYF. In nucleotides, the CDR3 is TGCGCCAGCAGCCAAGAATACGGGACAGGGTCTTACGAGCAGTACTTC.

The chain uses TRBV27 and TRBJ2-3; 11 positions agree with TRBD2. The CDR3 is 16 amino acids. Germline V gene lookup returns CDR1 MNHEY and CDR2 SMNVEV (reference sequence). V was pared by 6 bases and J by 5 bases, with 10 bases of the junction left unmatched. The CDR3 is CASRVVAGGVVDTQYF. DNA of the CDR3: TGTGCCAGCAGGGTCGTAGCGGGAGGGGTGGTAGATACGCAGTATTTT.